This T cell receptor beta chain comes out of a study of CD8+ T cells in alopecia areata (dated by TCRdb to the late 2010s). Broadly, across the study: The treated patients took part in an open-label pilot trial in which moderate-to-severe alopecia areata was treated with oral tofacitinib at 5 to 10 mg twice daily. Tofacitinib was given for 6 to 18 months, followed by 6 months of follow-up off drug to assess delayed response and recurrence. In both human patients and the C3H/HeJ mouse model, the study applied high-throughput TCRbeta sequencing to look at T cell clonal expansion in alopecia areata. RNA came from the PAXgene miRNA kit for fixed scalp, the miRNeasy kit for PBMCs, and the RNeasy kit for mouse skin. immunoSEQ multiplex PCR using 35 Vbeta forward primers and 13 Jbeta reverse primers was used to amplify TCRbeta CDR3 regions. Scalp clonality was compared across normal scalp (n=4), patchy alopecia areata scalp (n=8), and alopecia totalis/universalis scalp (n=8). Biopsies were taken from tofacitinib-treated patients at baseline and at 4 and 24 weeks of treatment, and a later scalp biopsy was taken in several of the tofacitinib-treated patients. On the human side, TCRbeta sequencing was run on scalp tissue and on sorted CD4+ and CD8+ peripheral blood T cells from healthy controls and from alopecia areata patients with either patchy or totalis/universalis disease. Disease severity in treated patients was measured with the SALT score, which quantifies the percentage of affected scalp surface area.

The library was prepared using the immunoSEQ multiplex PCR assay. RNA was extracted from all samples and reverse transcribed into cDNA, which served as template for TCR sequencing. SuperScript III was used for first-strand cDNA synthesis, primed with a 2:1 mix of oligo-dT and random hexamers. A synthetic immune receptor repertoire was used to gauge amplification bias, and whatever bias remained was removed computationally. Per the original workflow: After raw reads were preprocessed to remove errors, the CDR3 was defined following IMGT conventions as running from the conserved cysteine to phenylalanine. To get clonality, Shannon entropy was normalized by log2 of the number of productive unique TCRs and the result was subtracted from 1. Whether scalp clones were CD4 or CD8 was inferred by matching scalp TCRbeta sequences against CD4 and CD8 repertoires sorted from blood. Not all clones reach the TCRdb copy of this immuneACCESS table, which keeps in-frame sequences only. Checked studies attribute under half of the gap to unresolved V genes and leave the rest unexplained. V and J calls and clone size are given by that table; D and trimming were obtained from the DNA. The table for this sample lists around 99,000 clones; 84% of them were counted only once. 20% to 25% of the sample comes from the top ten.

A word on this clone: No cognate antigen has been identified for it. Per-nucleotide qualities are absent, and no much larger clonotype sits a single base away.

Results and caveats for the whole study, not just this receptor: Compared with normal scalp, lesional scalp, particularly in alopecia totalis/universalis, had higher clonality and more expanded CD8+ clones, which suggests antigenic drive. Because the treated cohort was small and included a single nonresponder, larger studies are needed to assess links between baseline CD8+ expansion and response. Resident alphabeta T cells in normal human skin are also sequenced, complicating scalp TCR repertoire analysis, unlike mouse skin dominated by gammadelta T cells. Tofacitinib significantly lowered scalp clonality and the number of expanded CD8+ clones among the top 100 scalp clones. Shared TCR sequences between patients were less evident than in mice, which may be partly attributable to HLA diversity in the patient population. During tofacitinib treatment, many expanded lesional clones remained in scalp and blood, and this persistence may partly explain relapse after treatment is stopped.

In the paper's terms, the time point label means: about 5 months on oral tofacitinib. Interpreted using the paper, the treatment or condition label stands for: oral pan-JAK inhibitor, 5-10 mg twice daily. Lesional scalp punch biopsies and peripheral blood were collected from alopecia areata patients. PBMCs were separated by density centrifugation and stained for CD3, CD4 and CD8, after which CD4+ and CD8+ T cells were sorted on a FACSAria. Its CDR3 holds 11 amino acids, cysteine through phenylalanine. The read is trimmed to its CDR3 DNA, 33 bases read in frame from base 1. The germline V gene (reference sequence) yields DFQATT for CDR1 and SNEGSKA for CDR2. The germline V and J ends show losses of 6 bases and 6 bases respectively, and no gene match explains 1 base of the junction.

The material was CD8+ T cells sorted from blood, obtained at week 24, from a patient treated with tofacitinib. This TCR came from a human donor with alopecia areata. This receptor chain uses TRBV20-1 and TRBJ2-1; the junction holds 8 bases that match TRBD1. The nucleotide sequence is TGCAGTGCAGACAGGGGCAATGAGCAGTTCTTC. The translation is CSADRGNEQFF.